One T cell receptor beta chain is described in this entry. The data were taken from a study of T cell changes during pregnancy in multiple sclerosis. TCRdb's table, derived via immunoSEQ multiplex PCR, lists solely in-frame clones and lacks some. The sample has about 72,000 clones; roughly nine tenths are singletons. The V end lost 2 bases, the J end lost 3 bases, and 11 bases lay between the germline ends. CDR1 is SGHNT, CDR2 YYREEE, per germline (reference sequence). The CDR3 is 14 amino acids. The specimen comprised peripheral blood, sampled in the first trimester of pregnancy. The sequence came from a female donor in good health, enrolled as a control in a pregnancy study. The gene calls are TRBV5-4 and TRBJ1-1; the D gene is possibly TRBD1 (6 bases). The CDR3 spells CASSLRGRDTEAFF. CDR3 in DNA: TGTGCCAGCAGCTTAAGGGGGAGGGACACTGAAGCTTTCTTT.